These 14 T cell receptor beta chains were sequenced from one sample in a study of blood T cell repertoires in COVID-19 (dated by TCRdb to about 2020). Library method: the immunoSEQ multiplex PCR assay. TCRdb obtained this table from immuneACCESS and retained in-frame rearrangements with V and J assigned. These tables miss some clones; where compared with another copy, unresolved V genes account for less than half of the shortfall, and the remainder is unexplained. The sample table records 200,000 to 250,000 clones; 70% to 90% of these occur just once. The top ten constitute 10% to 12% of the sample. Sequencing was done on a sample of PBMCs or T cells enriched from blood (not recorded which). The source is a young man who had recovered from COVID-19.

The V call is TRBV27, the J call TRBJ1-4; TRBD1 might be the D (5 bases). The CDR3 has 16 residues. Germline CDR1 MNHEY, CDR2 SMNVEV (reference sequence). V was clipped by 3 bases and J by 8 bases, with 19 bases between them. CDR3 amino acids: CASSFGPQGGREKLFF. The CDR3 DNA sequence: TGTGCCAGCAGTTTCGGGCCTCAGGGAGGGAGGGAAAAACTGTTTTTT.

In its sample, this clone was seen a few times. The gene calls are TRBV27 and TRBJ1-2, with a possible D match to TRBD1 (6 bases). Germline values: CDR1 MNHEY, CDR2 SMNVEV (reference sequence). V dropped 6 bases and J dropped 2 bases, with 13 bases sitting between them. The CDR3 length is 14 residues. CDR3 sequence reads: CASRQTGQNYGYTF. CDR3 nucleotides: TGTGCCAGCAGACAGACAGGACAGAACTATGGCTACACCTTC.

The chain combines TRBV5-1 with TRBJ1-1; D is unclear. Trimming removed 2 bases at V and 0 bases at J, with 11 bases between. The CDR3 consists of 15 residues. CDR1 and CDR2 from the germline V gene are SGHRS and YFSETQ. The CDR3 nucleotides read TGCGCCAGCAGCTTAAGTGCGGGAATGAACACTGAAGCTTTCTTT. Translation: CASSLSAGMNTEAFF.

The chain joins TRBV3-1 (or the pseudogene TRBV3-2) to TRBJ2-2; D call uncertain. Between the trimmed V and J ends, which lost 5 bases and 4 bases, there was a span of 5 bases. The CDR3 has 12 residues. Germline values: CDR1 LGHDT, CDR2 YNNKEL (reference sequence). The CDR3 spells CASSILTGELFF. The CDR3 region has the DNA TGTGCCAGCAGCATCCTCACCGGGGAGCTGTTTTTT.

CDR3 bases: TGTGCCAGCTCCCCGGGCATGGGAGGGACTGAAGCTTTCTTT. This encodes CASSPGMGGTEAFF. The genes are TRBV18 and TRBJ1-1; D gene uncertain. Trimming removed 6 bases at V and 5 bases at J, with 16 bases between. CDR1 and CDR2 from the germline V gene are KGHSH and LQKENI. The CDR3 runs to 14 residues.

This sequence joins TRBV4-3 and TRBJ1-1; 7 positions match TRBD1. CDR3 length: 16 residues. The V segment lost 0 bases and the J segment 5 bases; nucleotides outside the gene matches: 9. Germline CDR1 and CDR2: LGHNA and YSLEER. The CDR3 sequence is CASSQETGFGSTEAFF. The CDR3 region has the DNA TGCGCCAGCAGCCAAGAGACAGGGTTTGGATCTACTGAAGCTTTCTTT.

This clone was counted only a few times. The J gene is TRBJ2-3, the V gene TRBV6-4, with 8 bases aligning to TRBD2. V lost 2 bases, J lost 3 bases, and 1 base stayed unmatched. The CDR3 consists of 14 residues. CDR1 MRHNA and CDR2 SNTAGT come from the germline V gene. This CDR3 reads CASSDASGTDTQYF. The CDR3 nucleotides are TGTGCCAGCAGTGACGCTAGCGGGACAGATACGCAGTATTTT.

The chain couples TRBV7-2 to TRBJ1-5; unclear D gene. CDR3 size: 13 residues. Germline lookup yields CDR1 SGHTA and CDR2 FQGNSA. V gave up 5 bases and J gave up 0 bases, with 5 bases separating them. CDR3 residues: CASSPNSNQPQHF. The DNA of the CDR3 is TGTGCCAGCAGCCCAAATAGCAATCAGCCCCAGCATTTT.

This chain joins TRBV6-5 and TRBJ1-2; the match to TRBD1 covers 9 bases. The junction had 5 bases not matched to a gene; V was cut back by 0 bases and J by 3 bases. Germline V gene data show CDR1 as MNHEY and CDR2 as SVGAGI. This CDR3 spans 16 amino acids. CDR3 amino acids: CASSYSFGTGYYGYTF. The CDR3 DNA reads as TGTGCCAGCAGTTACTCGTTTGGGACAGGGTACTATGGCTACACCTTC.

The chain recombines TRBV5-1 with TRBJ2-2; TRBD1 matches at 7 bases. The CDR3 consists of 13 residues. V trimming: 2 bases; J trimming: 7 bases; junction bases outside the gene matches: 2. CDR1 is SGHRS and CDR2 is YFSETQ in the germline V gene. CDR3 sequence reads: CASSLQGSGELFF. The CDR3, as DNA: TGCGCCAGCAGCTTACAGGGGAGCGGGGAGCTGTTTTTT.

Remarks on this clone: The same CDR3 also results from other DNA sequences found in this sample. This chain links TRBV28 with TRBJ2-7, with D uncertain. The CDR3 covers 11 residues. Trimming removed 4 bases from V and 2 bases from J, with 3 bases in between. The germline V gene encodes CDR1 MDHEN and CDR2 SYDVKM. The CDR3 region has the DNA TGTGCCAGCAGTTCAGCCTACGAGCAGTACTTC. Its protein product is CASSSAYEQYF.

The J gene is TRBJ2-3, the V gene TRBV19, with 11 bases aligning to TRBD2. V lost 7 bases to trimming and J lost 6 bases; unmatched junction nucleotides: 0. The CDR3 runs to 12 residues. CDR1 and CDR2 (germline): LNHDA, SQIVND (reference sequence). The CDR3 sequence: CASTSGGDTQYF. DNA for the CDR3: TGTGCCAGTACTAGCGGGGGGGATACGCAGTATTTT.

This clone has just one count. The chain recombines TRBV6-5 with TRBJ1-1, with unresolved D. Trimming took off 4 bases at V and 0 bases at J, with 6 bases between the two ends. CDR3 length: 13 amino acids. Germline V gives CDR1 MNHEY, CDR2 SVGAGI. The CDR3 here is CASSLTLNTEAFF. CDR3 bases: TGTGCCAGCAGTTTAACTTTGAACACTGAAGCTTTCTTT.

The chain has TRBV12-3 or TRBV12-4 and TRBJ2-7; D remains ambiguous. This CDR3 is 12 amino acids long. Between the trimmed V and J ends, which lost 3 bases and 5 bases, there was a span of 8 bases. The CDR3 loop is CASSLQVHEQYF. The CDR3, as DNA: TGTGCCAGCAGTTTGCAGGTCCACGAGCAGTACTTC.